This entry lists 21 T cell receptor beta chains sequenced from one sample in a study of blood T cells in healthy people across ages. Next came a second PCR, run for about 7 to 12 cycles, which used a sample-barcoded 5' primer along with a J-beta primer mix. TCRdb independently ran MiXCR on the 5' RACE reads; one entry per CDR3 protein. The profile shows around 690,000 distinct CDR3 sequences, about 54% of them singletons. The sample was blood. All receptors derive from a man in his 60s in good health.

The chain uses TRBV7-2 and TRBJ2-3; 9 positions match TRBD2. The germline V gene has CDR1 SGHTA and CDR2 FQGNSA. J gave up 0 bases and V 4 bases, and 5 bases lay outside the gene matches. This CDR3 region has 16 residues. The chain's CDR3 is CASSYRLADSTDTQYF. The DNA for the CDR3 is TGTGCCAGCAGCTACCGACTAGCGGATAGCACAGATACGCAGTATTTT.

V is TRBV6-1 and J is TRBJ1-2, with D uncertain. Germline lookup yields CDR1 MNHNS and CDR2 SASEGT. V dropped 6 bases and J dropped 12 bases, with 17 bases sitting between them. The CDR3 has 12 amino acids. The chain's CDR3 is CASRAPGRQDTF. The CDR3 DNA is TGTGCCAGCAGAGCTCCGGGGAGGCAAGACACCTTC.

J is TRBJ2-5 and V is TRBV6-2 or TRBV6-3; D perhaps matches TRBD1 (6 bases). V was cut by 6 bases and J by 10 bases, with 12 bases left in between. Germline values: CDR1 MNHEY, CDR2 SVGEGT. CDR3 length: 11 residues. The CDR3 region is CASRDSPVQYF. The CDR3 region has the DNA TGTGCCAGCAGGGACAGCCCGGTCCAGTACTTC.

In its sample, this clonotype was seen once. The chain is built from TRBV24-1 and TRBJ2-3, with D perhaps TRBD2 (6 bases). Germline lookup yields CDR1 KGHDR and CDR2 SFDVKD. The CDR3 is made up of 16 amino acids. V dropped 6 bases and J dropped 1 base, with 16 bases sitting between them. CDR3 loop: CATSTPVVAGTDTQYF. The CDR3 DNA is TGTGCCACCAGTACCCCGGTCGTAGCGGGCACAGATACGCAGTATTTT.

The chain uses TRBV5-6 and TRBJ1-2; unclear D gene. V was cut by 2 bases and J by 2 bases, with 10 bases left in between. Looked up from germline, CDR1 is SGHDT and CDR2 is YYEEEE. The CDR3 consists of 14 residues. The CDR3 region is CASSFLLGNYGYTF. For the CDR3, the DNA is TGTGCCAGCAGCTTCCTGTTGGGGAACTATGGCTACACCTTC.

The chain combines TRBV7-9 with TRBJ2-7, with D perhaps matching TRBD1 (6 bases). V was shortened by 5 bases and J by 2 bases, with 13 bases between the two germline ends. The CDR3 is made up of 14 amino acids. The germline gives CDR1 SEHNR, CDR2 FQNEAQ (reference sequence). The CDR3 here is CASSTRTATYEQYF. The CDR3 nucleotides are TGTGCCAGCAGCACTAGGACAGCCACCTACGAGCAGTACTTC.

The chain uses TRBV10-3 and TRBJ1-2; TRBD1 matches at 7 bases. This CDR3 contains 18 residues. Germline V gene lookup returns CDR1 ENHRY and CDR2 SYGVKD. The V and J ends lost 6 bases and 7 bases, in that order; junction bases with no gene match: 23. The CDR3 DNA reads as TGTGCCATCAGGGCGCCTCTTAGAGACAGGGAACCTATTCGTGGCTACACCTTC. This translates into CAIRAPLRDREPIRGYTF.

The chain employs TRBV7-2 and TRBJ2-5; maybe TRBD2 (5 bases). The V and J ends lost 5 bases and 4 bases respectively, with 14 bases between them. This CDR3 region has 14 residues. Germline V gene sequence: CDR1 SGHTA, CDR2 FQGNSA. The DNA for the CDR3 is TGTGCCAGCAGCGTAATTGGGCTAGCAGAGACCCAGTACTTC. This sequence encodes CASSVIGLAETQYF.

The rearrangement uses TRBV20-1 and TRBJ2-5, with 8 nucleotides matching TRBD2. Germline V CDR1 and CDR2: DFQATT, SNEGSKA (reference sequence). The CDR3 is 13 amino acids. V gave up 1 base and J gave up 3 bases; unmatched junction bases: 1. Here the CDR3 DNA reads TGCAGTGCTAGAGGTAGCGGGAAAGAGACCCAGTACTTC. Protein sequence: CSARGSGKETQYF.

The J gene is TRBJ1-2, the V gene TRBV4-1, with 8 bases identical to TRBD1. CDR3 length equals 15 residues. Losses at the gene ends were 4 bases for V and 2 bases for J; bases not matched to a gene: 6. Germline CDR1 and CDR2: MGHRA and YSYEKL. The CDR3 sequence: CASSPQGDANYGYTF. CDR3 nucleotide sequence: TGCGCCAGCAGCCCACAGGGGGATGCGAACTATGGCTACACCTTC.

As regards this clonotype: One end of the junction is discordant with germline, which a read error may explain. The V and J genes are TRBV5-1 and TRBJ2-7; D is possibly TRBD2 (6 bases). The V gene's germline CDR1 is SGHRS and CDR2 YFSETQ. This CDR3 has 13 residues. The CDR3 DNA follows: TGCGCCAGCCGGGACTCTCCGTCCTACGAGCGGTACTTC. Translating it yields CASRDSPSYERYF.

The chain joins TRBV28 to TRBJ2-6, with D uncertain. The CDR3 loop spans 14 amino acids. V lost 8 bases, J lost 1 base, and 9 bases lay in between. Germline CDR1 reads MDHEN; CDR2 reads SYDVKM. The CDR3 coding sequence is TGTGCCAGCTTAGACGGTTCTGGGGCCAACGTCCTGACTTTC. Translation gives CASLDGSGANVLTF. The complete variable domain, with remaining parts taken from reference TRBV28 and TRBJ2-6, reads DVKVTQSSRYLVKRTGEKVFLECVQDMDHENMFWYRQDPGLGLRLIYFSYDVKMKEKGDIPEGYSVSREKKERFSLILESASTNQTSMYLCASLDGSGANVLTFGAGSRLTVL.

In this sample, this clonotype turned up a few times. The V gene is TRBV6-5, the J gene TRBJ2-7, with D uncertain. The germline V gene encodes CDR1 MNHEY and CDR2 SVGAGI. Trimming pared 6 bases from V and 0 bases from J, leaving 12 bases between. This CDR3 is built from 14 residues. CDR3 amino acids: CASSIRRSSYEQYF. The CDR3 DNA reads as TGTGCCAGCAGCATCCGGAGAAGCTCCTACGAGCAGTACTTC.

The table lists this clonotype with a few counts. The genes are TRBV20-1 and TRBJ2-3; 10 bases are shared with TRBD2. J lost 5 bases, V lost 7 bases, and 15 bases had no gene match. There are 16 residues in the CDR3. CDR1 is DFQATT, CDR2 SNEGSKA, per germline (reference sequence). CDR3 nucleotides: TGCAGTGGGTTCCTAGCGGGGGCGCAGCGTAGAGATACGCAGTATTTT. It encodes CSGFLAGAQRRDTQYF.

This clonotype was counted once. This chain uses TRBV24-1 with TRBJ2-7, with D maybe TRBD2 (5 bases). This CDR3 comprises 14 residues. Germline V CDR1 and CDR2: KGHDR, SFDVKD. V lost 9 bases and J lost 1, with 15 bases in between. CDR3 sequence reads: CATGRENLSYEQYF. The CDR3 DNA follows: TGTGCCACCGGCCGGGAAAACCTGTCCTACGAGCAGTACTTC.

The chain links TRBV20-1 to TRBJ2-3, with 8 bases that match TRBD2. V gave up 4 bases and J gave up 5 bases; unmatched junction bases: 11. In germline, CDR1 is DFQATT, CDR2 SNEGSKA (reference sequence). This CDR3 is 15 amino acids long. CDR3 in amino acids: CSANPGAGGEDTQYF. CDR3 nucleotide sequence: TGCAGTGCTAACCCCGGGGCGGGGGGAGAAGATACGCAGTATTTT.

The DNA for the CDR3 is TGTGCCAGCTCACCAGGATCACAGGGGTCAGAGACCCAGTACTTC. This sequence encodes CASSPGSQGSETQYF. This chain uses TRBV18 with TRBJ2-5; 7 nucleotides match TRBD1. J was trimmed by 4 bases and V by 2 bases; bases with no gene match: 7. Germline V gene sequence: CDR1 KGHSH, CDR2 LQKENI. CDR3 size: 15 residues.

The V gene is TRBV6-2 or TRBV6-3, the J gene TRBJ2-7; TRBD1 aligns across 7 bases. The CDR3 sequence is 14 residues long. CDR1 and CDR2 (germline): MNHEY, SVGEGT. V lost 2 bases and J lost 7; bases outside the gene matches: 8. The CDR3 is CASSYGTASGEQYF. CDR3 bases: TGTGCCAGCAGTTACGGGACAGCCTCCGGAGAGCAGTACTTC.

The V and J genes are TRBV20-1 and TRBJ2-1; 8 bases line up with TRBD1. In germline, CDR1 is DFQATT, CDR2 SNEGSKA (reference sequence). Losses at the gene ends were 6 bases for V and 8 bases for J; bases not matched to a gene: 9. The CDR3 is 13 residues long. For the CDR3, the DNA is TGCAGTGCAACCGGACAGGGTAGGGATGAGCAGTTCTTC. This translates into CSATGQGRDEQFF.

The chain recombines TRBV11-2 with TRBJ2-7, with 8 nucleotides matching TRBD1. The V and J ends lost 2 bases and 6 bases, in that order; junction bases with no gene match: 6. Per germline, CDR1 SGHAT and CDR2 FQNNGV. The CDR3 contains 14 residues. In DNA form, the CDR3 reads TGTGCCAGCAGCTTAAGAGGGGACAGGTCCGAGCAGTACTTC. It yields the protein CASSLRGDRSEQYF.

The chain has TRBV5-1 and TRBJ2-1; TRBD1 agrees at 7 bases. V lost 4 bases, J lost 5 bases, and 6 bases stayed unmatched. The CDR3 is made up of 14 amino acids. Germline V gene sequence: CDR1 SGHRS, CDR2 YFSETQ. This CDR3 reads CASSPDRRDNEQFF. DNA of the CDR3: TGCGCCAGCAGCCCGGACAGGCGAGACAATGAGCAGTTCTTC. The full variable domain, completed using reference TRBV5-1 and TRBJ2-1, is KAGVTQTPRYLIKTRGQQVTLSCSPISGHRSVSWYQQTPGQGLQFLFEYFSETQRNKGNFPGRFSGRQFSNSRSEMNVSTLELGDSALYLCASSPDRRDNEQFFGPGTRLTVL.